Many counts were recorded for the clone carrying this TCR beta chain. For the second PCR, which ran for about 7 to 12 cycles, a sample-barcoded 5' primer and a J-beta primer mix were used. TCRdb reprocessed the 5' RACE reads with MiXCR, giving one entry per CDR3 protein. The data show 600,000 or so distinct CDR3 sequences, approximately 30% seen once. This sample stems from a study of blood T cells in healthy people across ages. Trimming pared 2 bases from V and 3 bases from J, leaving 21 bases between. The CDR3 contains 17 residues. The germline V gene has CDR1 SGDLS and CDR2 YYNGEE. The sequence was obtained from an elderly woman in good health. Sequenced sample: blood. The V gene is TRBV9, the J gene TRBJ2-7; tentatively, D is TRBD2 (6 bases). Here the CDR3 reads CASSVGGGESYRYEQYF. DNA of the CDR3: TGTGCCAGCAGCGTCGGAGGAGGGGAAAGTTATCGCTACGAGCAGTACTTC.